This T cell receptor beta chain was found in a study of PD-1 blockade in classical Hodgkin lymphoma. Notes on the study in general: Baseline TCR diversity was reportedly lower in newly diagnosed patients than healthy donors.

From germline, CDR1 is LGHNA and CDR2 YNFKEQ. Unmatched junction bases numbered 17, after V lost 4 bases and J lost 8 bases. The CDR3 contains 17 residues. As regards this clone: The antigen is unknown.

The sample's time point: cycle 4 day 1 (C4D1), after five to seven weeks of nivolumab. Every patient experienced relapse after autologous stem cell transplantation, and brentuximab vedotin exposure varied. Here immunoSEQ multiplex PCR was the method, and the copy in TCRdb shows in-frame clones only, minus some. Among tens of thousands of clones, about 80% were seen once, and the ten largest hold more than 20%. The sequenced sample was peripheral blood mononuclear cells (PBMCs), obtained before the fourth cycle of nivolumab. This chain connects TRBV4-2 to TRBJ2-3, with 8 bases identical to TRBD2. This receptor was obtained from a human donor with classical Hodgkin lymphoma. CDR3 nucleotide sequence: TGTGCCAGCAGCCGCCCCGGGGCCACCGGGGGGGGAGCTACGCAGTATTTT. This encodes CASSRPGATGGGATQYF.